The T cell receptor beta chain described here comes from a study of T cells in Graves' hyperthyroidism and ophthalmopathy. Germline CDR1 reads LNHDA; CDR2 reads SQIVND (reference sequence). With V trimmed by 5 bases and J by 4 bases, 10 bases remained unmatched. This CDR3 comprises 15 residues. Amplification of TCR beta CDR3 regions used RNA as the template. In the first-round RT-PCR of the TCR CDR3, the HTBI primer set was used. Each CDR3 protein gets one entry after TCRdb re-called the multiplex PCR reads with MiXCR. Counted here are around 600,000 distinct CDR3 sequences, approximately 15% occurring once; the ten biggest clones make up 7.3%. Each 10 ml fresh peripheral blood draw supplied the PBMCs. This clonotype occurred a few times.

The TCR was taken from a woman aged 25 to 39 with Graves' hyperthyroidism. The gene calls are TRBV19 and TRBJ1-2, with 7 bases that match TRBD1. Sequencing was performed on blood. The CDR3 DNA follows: TGTGCCAGTAGTCCCCGGACAGGAGCCTTCTATGGCTACACCTTC. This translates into CASSPRTGAFYGYTF.